A selection of T cell receptor beta chains follows, all from one sample in a study of blood T cell repertoires in COVID-19. Using immunoSEQ multiplex PCR, the repertoire was profiled, and TCRdb retains in-frame clones only, with some absent. The table has tens of thousands of clones, around 82% seen once. The sequenced sample consisted of peripheral blood. The receptors come from a human donor in a cohort sampled during active COVID-19. Each CDR3 is given with its conserved first and last residue. Each record gives: CDR3 DNA, CDR3 protein, J gene, V gene, clone size, D gene. A D gene is named only where the DNA matches it firmly. Some rows have no size entry. The others give once, few or many, or a class for an expanded clone.

cdr3_nt: TGTGCCAGCAGCCCGACCCAGGGAGGAACCTACGAGCAGTACTTC
cdr3_aa: CASSPTQGGTYEQYF
j_call: TRBJ2-7
v_call: TRBV7-9
clone_size: NA
d_call: NA

cdr3_nt: TGTGCCAGCAGAACCAGGGGGACGGAGCCCCAGCATTTT
cdr3_aa: CASRTRGTEPQHF
j_call: TRBJ1-5
v_call: TRBV6-6
clone_size: NA
d_call: TRBD1

cdr3_nt: TGCGCCAGCAGCCAAGACGGTCGACAGGGGGGAAAGAGAGAGACCCAGTACTTC
cdr3_aa: CASSQDGRQGGKRETQYF
j_call: TRBJ2-5
v_call: TRBV4-1
clone_size: once
d_call: TRBD1

cdr3_nt: TGTGCCAGCAGCCCCCGGGTTGGTGAAGCTTTCTTT
cdr3_aa: CASSPRVGEAFF
j_call: TRBJ1-1
v_call: TRBV11-3
clone_size: NA
d_call: NA

cdr3_nt: TGTGCCAGCACCCGCGGCACTACCAGCTACGAGCAGTACTTC
cdr3_aa: CASTRGTTSYEQYF
j_call: TRBJ2-7
v_call: TRBV7-9
clone_size: NA
d_call: NA

cdr3_nt: TGTGCCAGCAGCCAAGATACGGGACAGGGTTCGAACTATGGCTACACCTTC
cdr3_aa: CASSQDTGQGSNYGYTF
j_call: TRBJ1-2
v_call: TRBV3-1/TRBV3-2
clone_size: NA
d_call: TRBD1

cdr3_nt: TGTGCCACCAGCAGAGAGGCCTTGTCACCGGGACTAGTGTCTTCCTACGAGCAGTACTTC
cdr3_aa: CATSREALSPGLVSSYEQYF
j_call: TRBJ2-7
v_call: TRBV15
clone_size: few
d_call: TRBD2

cdr3_nt: TGTGCCAGCAGTCCCAGTGGGGGGGAAGGCAATCAGCCCCAGCATTTT
cdr3_aa: CASSPSGGEGNQPQHF
j_call: TRBJ1-5
v_call: TRBV2
clone_size: NA
d_call: NA

cdr3_nt: TGTGCCAGCTCACCAGTGCCGGAGGGAGGCTACACCTTC
cdr3_aa: CASSPVPEGGYTF
j_call: TRBJ1-2
v_call: TRBV18
clone_size: few
d_call: NA

cdr3_nt: TGCGCCAGCAGCTTAGGACAAGTCCACACCTACGAGCAGTACTTC
cdr3_aa: CASSLGQVHTYEQYF
j_call: TRBJ2-7
v_call: TRBV5-1
clone_size: NA
d_call: NA

cdr3_nt: TGTGCCAGCAGCAAGGGGGATACGCAGTATTTT
cdr3_aa: CASSKGDTQYF
j_call: TRBJ2-3
v_call: TRBV7-2
clone_size: NA
d_call: NA